These 14 T cell receptor beta chains came from one sample sequenced in a study of blood T cell repertoires in COVID-19. Data came from immunoSEQ multiplex PCR; TCRdb stores just in-frame clones and leaves some out. The data hold about 440,000 clones, with 90% observed a single time. Sample: PBMCs or T cells enriched from blood (not recorded which). These receptors originate from a man in his late teens or twenties who had recovered from COVID-19.

V and J are TRBV4-1 and TRBJ1-1, with a weak D call TRBD1 (5 bases). V was cut by 1 base and J by 9 bases, with 15 bases left in between. Germline values: CDR1 MGHRA, CDR2 YSYEKL. The CDR3 spans 14 residues. CDR3 sequence reads: CASSQGGELVKAFF. CDR3 sequence (DNA): TGCGCCAGCAGCCAAGGGGGGGAGCTCGTCAAAGCTTTCTTT.

In DNA, the CDR3 is TGTGCCAGCAGCCGAGGGACATTTAGCACAGATACGCAGTATTTT. Protein sequence: CASSRGTFSTDTQYF. The V call is TRBV27, the J call TRBJ2-3, with D maybe TRBD1 (6 bases). Trimming cost V 6 bases and J 0 bases, with 13 bases left between them. The CDR3 length is 15 residues. The germline gives CDR1 MNHEY, CDR2 SMNVEV (reference sequence).

This chain connects TRBV6-5 to TRBJ2-1; 9 bases line up with TRBD2. V shed 1 base and J 4 bases; nucleotides not matched to a gene: 5. The CDR3 has 16 amino acids. CDR1 is MNHEY and CDR2 is SVGAGI in the germline V gene. CDR3 region: CASSYFTSGRYNEQFF. CDR3 nucleotide sequence: TGTGCCAGCAGTTACTTTACTAGCGGGCGGTACAATGAGCAGTTCTTC.

The rearrangement joins TRBV7-2 to TRBJ2-7; D unclear. Germline CDR1 is SGHTA and CDR2 is FQGNSA. V shed 3 bases and J shed 5 bases, with 20 bases lying between them. This CDR3 spans 16 amino acids. The CDR3 sequence: CASSFLIALDSHEQYF. The DNA of the CDR3 is TGTGCCAGCAGCTTCCTTATAGCCCTGGATTCCCACGAGCAGTACTTC.

This chain connects TRBV2 to TRBJ2-1, with 7 bases matching TRBD1. The CDR3 sequence is 12 residues long. V shed 7 bases and J 7 bases; nucleotides not matched to a gene: 4. Germline CDR1 and CDR2: SNHLY and FYNNEI. As DNA, the CDR3 is TGTGCCAGCAACAGGGGCCCGAATGAGCAGTTCTTC. Translating gives CASNRGPNEQFF.

The chain recombines TRBV3-1 (or the pseudogene TRBV3-2) with TRBJ2-1; D gene unclear. The CDR3 is made up of 13 amino acids. V was trimmed by 11 bases and J by 4 bases, leaving 15 bases between them. CDR1 is LGHDT, CDR2 YNNKEL, per germline (reference sequence). DNA of the CDR3: TGTGCCGTTACGGGTAGGAAGTACAATGAGCAGTTCTTC. This codes for CAVTGRKYNEQFF.

Concerning this clone: At one end the junction does not follow the germline gene, possibly because of a read error. Different DNA sequences within this sample yield the same CDR3. The V and J genes are TRBV18 and TRBJ2-5, with TRBD2 matching 8 bases. The CDR3 extends over 18 amino acids. CDR1 is KGHSH and CDR2 is LQKENI in the germline V gene. CDR3 nucleotide sequence: TGTGCTAGCTCACCACTGCCCCGCGGAATTAGCGGGAAAGAGACCCAGTACTTC. It translates to CASSPLPRGISGKETQYF.

This chain uses TRBV10-3 with TRBJ1-4; D may be TRBD1 (5 bases). This CDR3 comprises 14 residues. V was clipped by 4 bases and J by 3 bases, with 9 bases between them. CDR1 is ENHRY and CDR2 is SYGVKD in the germline V gene. The CDR3 reads CAISAGGPNEKLFF. CDR3 in DNA: TGTGCCATCAGTGCCGGGGGTCCTAATGAAAAACTGTTTTTT.

The table lists this clone with a count of one. This chain joins TRBV7-6 and TRBJ2-7, with a tentative D call TRBD1 (6 bases). V lost 2 bases and J lost 4, with 12 bases in between. The CDR3 consists of 14 residues. The germline V gene has CDR1 SGHVS and CDR2 FNYEAQ. CDR3: CASSLTTGSYEQYF. The CDR3 DNA sequence: TGTGCCAGCAGCTTAACTACAGGGAGTTACGAGCAGTACTTC.

J is TRBJ1-5 and V is TRBV6-5; TRBD1 is a possible D gene (6 bases). Germline CDR1 MNHEY, CDR2 SVGAGI. V shed 10 bases and J shed 0 bases, with 16 bases lying between them. The CDR3 runs to 15 residues. The CDR3 loop is CAIQGYQGSNQPQHF. The CDR3 bases are TGTGCCATACAGGGATACCAAGGTAGCAATCAGCCCCAGCATTTT.

This clone has a single count. CDR3 sequence (DNA): TGTGCCAGCAGCTCACTCCCCCCTACTAGCGGGAGCGCGGCGAATACGCAGTATTTT. Protein sequence: CASSSLPPTSGSAANTQYF. This chain connects TRBV5-5 to TRBJ2-3, with 11 positions matching TRBD2. The CDR3 loop spans 19 amino acids. Germline V CDR1 and CDR2: SGHKS, YYEKEE (reference sequence). With V trimmed by 3 bases and J by 7 bases, 19 bases remained unmatched.

The chain is built from TRBV6-1 and TRBJ2-1; 7 nucleotides align to TRBD2. CDR1 is MNHNS, CDR2 SASEGT, per germline. This CDR3 region has 18 residues. With 4 bases clipped from V and 5 bases from J, the junction kept 17 bases outside the gene matches. CDR3: CASSAARREWFLDNEQFF. In DNA, the CDR3 is TGTGCCAGCAGTGCCGCACGGCGGGAGTGGTTTCTGGACAATGAGCAGTTCTTC.

As to this clone: Relative to the germline gene, one junction end is altered; a read error may explain this. The V gene is TRBV30, the J gene TRBJ2-7, with 14 bases fitting TRBD2. This CDR3 is 14 amino acids long. CDR1 is GTSNPN, CDR2 SVGIG, per germline (reference sequence). CDR3 coding DNA: TGTGCCTGGGGACTAGCGGGAGGCTCCCACGAGCAGTACTTC. Translating it yields CAWGLAGGSHEQYF. Based on the CDR3 plus reference TRBV30 and TRBJ2-7, the full variable domain is SQTIHQWPATLVQPVGSPLSLECTVEGTSNPNLYWYRQAAGRGLQLLFYSVGIGQISSEVPQNLSASRPQDRQFILSSKKLLLSDSGFYLCAWGLAGGSHEQYFGPGTRLTVT.

V and J are TRBV7-9 and TRBJ1-3; 7 bases line up with TRBD1. Germline V gives CDR1 SEHNR, CDR2 FQNEAQ (reference sequence). CDR3 length: 13 residues. After removal of 6 bases from V and 7 bases from J, the junction contained 6 bases not matched to a gene. CDR3: CASRSDRRNTIYF. The CDR3 DNA sequence: TGTGCCAGCAGATCGGACAGGAGGAACACCATATATTTT. Variable domain in full (rest from reference TRBV7-9 and TRBJ1-3): DTGVSQNPRHKITKRGQNVTFRCDPISEHNRLYWYRQTLGQGPEFLTYFQNEAQLEKSRLLSDRFSAERPKGSFSTLEIQRTEQGDSAMYLCASRSDRRNTIYFGEGSWLTVV.